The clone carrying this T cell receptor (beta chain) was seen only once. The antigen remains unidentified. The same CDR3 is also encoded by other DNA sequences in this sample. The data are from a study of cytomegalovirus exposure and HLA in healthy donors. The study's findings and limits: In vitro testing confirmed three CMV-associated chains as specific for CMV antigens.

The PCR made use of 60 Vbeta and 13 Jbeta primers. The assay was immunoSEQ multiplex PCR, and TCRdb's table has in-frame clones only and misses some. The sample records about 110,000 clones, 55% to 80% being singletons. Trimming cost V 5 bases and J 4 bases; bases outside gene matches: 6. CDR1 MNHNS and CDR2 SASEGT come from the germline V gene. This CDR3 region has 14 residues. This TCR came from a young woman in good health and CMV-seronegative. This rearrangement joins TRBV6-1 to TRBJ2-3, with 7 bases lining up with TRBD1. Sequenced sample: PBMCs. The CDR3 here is CASSKQGPPDTQYF. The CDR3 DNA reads TGTGCCAGCAGTAAACAGGGGCCCCCAGATACGCAGTATTTT.